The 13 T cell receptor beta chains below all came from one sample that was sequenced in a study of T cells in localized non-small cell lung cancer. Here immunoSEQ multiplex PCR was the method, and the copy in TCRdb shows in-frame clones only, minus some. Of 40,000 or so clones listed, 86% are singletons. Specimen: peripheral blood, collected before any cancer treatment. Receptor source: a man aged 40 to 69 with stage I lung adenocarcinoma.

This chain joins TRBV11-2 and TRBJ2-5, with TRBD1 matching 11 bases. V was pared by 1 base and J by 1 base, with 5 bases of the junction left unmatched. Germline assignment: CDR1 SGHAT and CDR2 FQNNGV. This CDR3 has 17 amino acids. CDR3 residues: CASSLGDRGFSQETQYF. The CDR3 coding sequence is TGTGCCAGCAGCTTAGGGGACAGGGGGTTCTCCCAAGAGACCCAGTACTTC.

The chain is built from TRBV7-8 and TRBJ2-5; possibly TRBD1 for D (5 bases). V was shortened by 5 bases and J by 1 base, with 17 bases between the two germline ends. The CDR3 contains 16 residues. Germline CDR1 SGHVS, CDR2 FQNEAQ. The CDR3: CASSRDGAAAQETQYF. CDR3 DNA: TGTGCCAGCAGCAGAGATGGGGCGGCCGCCCAAGAGACCCAGTACTTC.

CDR3 bases: TGTGCCAGCAGTCCCCGGGGACTCATGGACTATGGCTACACCTTC. Protein sequence: CASSPRGLMDYGYTF. The chain couples TRBV2 to TRBJ1-2; possible D gene TRBD1, 5 bases. The V gene lost 5 bases and the J gene lost 3 bases, with 16 bases spanning the gap. Per the germline V gene, CDR1 is SNHLY and CDR2 is FYNNEI. The CDR3 runs to 15 residues. Combining the CDR3 with reference TRBV2 and TRBJ1-2 gives the whole variable domain EPEVTQTPSHQVTQMGQEVILRCVPISNHLYFYWYRQILGQKVEFLVSFYNNEISEKSEIFDDQFSVERPDGSNFTLKIRSTKLEDSAMYFCASSPRGLMDYGYTFGSGTRLTVV.

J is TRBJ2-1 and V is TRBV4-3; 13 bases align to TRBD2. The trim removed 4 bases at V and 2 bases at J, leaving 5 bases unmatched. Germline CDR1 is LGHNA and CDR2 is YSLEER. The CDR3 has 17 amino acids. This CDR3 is CASSPGLAGAPYNEQFF. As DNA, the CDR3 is TGCGCCAGCAGCCCTGGACTAGCGGGAGCCCCCTACAATGAGCAGTTCTTC.

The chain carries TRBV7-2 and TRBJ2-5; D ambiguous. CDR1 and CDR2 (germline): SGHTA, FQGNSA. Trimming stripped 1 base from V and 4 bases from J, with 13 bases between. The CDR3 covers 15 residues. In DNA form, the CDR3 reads TGTGCCAGCAGCTTAGAAAGGGCGGCCGGAGAGACCCAGTACTTC. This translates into CASSLERAAGETQYF.

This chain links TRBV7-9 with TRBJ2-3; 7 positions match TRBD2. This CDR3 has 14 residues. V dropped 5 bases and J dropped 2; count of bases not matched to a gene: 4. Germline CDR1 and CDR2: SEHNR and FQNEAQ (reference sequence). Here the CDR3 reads CASSTSGITDTQYF. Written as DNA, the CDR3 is TGTGCCAGCAGCACGAGCGGGATCACAGATACGCAGTATTTT. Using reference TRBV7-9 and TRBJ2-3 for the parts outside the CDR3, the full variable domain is DTGVSQNPRHKITKRGQNVTFRCDPISEHNRLYWYRQTLGQGPEFLTYFQNEAQLEKSRLLSDRFSAERPKGSFSTLEIQRTEQGDSAMYLCASSTSGITDTQYFGPGTRLTVL.

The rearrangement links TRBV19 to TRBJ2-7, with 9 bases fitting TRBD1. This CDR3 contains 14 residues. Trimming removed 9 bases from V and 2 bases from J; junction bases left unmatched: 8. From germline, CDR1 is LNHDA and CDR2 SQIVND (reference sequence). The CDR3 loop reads CASSGTGSTYEQYF. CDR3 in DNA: TGTGCCAGCAGTGGGACAGGGAGTACCTACGAGCAGTACTTC.

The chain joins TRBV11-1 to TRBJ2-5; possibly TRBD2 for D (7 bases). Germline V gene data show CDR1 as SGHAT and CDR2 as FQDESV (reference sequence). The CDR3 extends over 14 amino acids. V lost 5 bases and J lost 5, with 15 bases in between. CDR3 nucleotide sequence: TGTGCCAGCAGCCCTCCGGGGGGCGGTGAGACCCAGTACTTC. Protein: CASSPPGGGETQYF.

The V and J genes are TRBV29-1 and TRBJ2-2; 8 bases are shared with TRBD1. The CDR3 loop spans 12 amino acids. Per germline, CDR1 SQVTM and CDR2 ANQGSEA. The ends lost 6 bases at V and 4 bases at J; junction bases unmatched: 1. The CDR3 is CSVDRGTGELFF. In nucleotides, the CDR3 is TGCAGCGTAGACAGGGGCACCGGGGAGCTGTTTTTT.

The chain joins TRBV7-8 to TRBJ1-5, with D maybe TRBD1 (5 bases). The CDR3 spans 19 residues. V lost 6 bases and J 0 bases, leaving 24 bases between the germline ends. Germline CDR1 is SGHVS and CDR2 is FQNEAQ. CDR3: CASRQNRDGERGSNQPQHF. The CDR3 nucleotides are TGTGCCAGCAGACAAAACCGGGACGGTGAGAGAGGTAGCAATCAGCCCCAGCATTTT. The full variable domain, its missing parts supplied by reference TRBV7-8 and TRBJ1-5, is GAGVSQSPRYKVAKRGQDVALRCDPISGHVSLFWYQQALGQGPEFLTYFQNEAQLDKSGLPSDRFFAERPEGSVSTLKIQRTQQEDSAVYLCASRQNRDGERGSNQPQHFGDGTRLSIL.

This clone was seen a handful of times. Here the CDR3 reads CASGVGDIQYF. The CDR3 DNA reads TGTGCCAGCGGCGTGGGCGACATTCAGTACTTC. This chain uses TRBV6-4 with TRBJ2-4; D not certain. Trimming cost V 8 bases and J 8 bases, with 10 bases left between them. The V gene's germline CDR1 is MRHNA and CDR2 SNTAGT. The CDR3 runs to 11 residues.

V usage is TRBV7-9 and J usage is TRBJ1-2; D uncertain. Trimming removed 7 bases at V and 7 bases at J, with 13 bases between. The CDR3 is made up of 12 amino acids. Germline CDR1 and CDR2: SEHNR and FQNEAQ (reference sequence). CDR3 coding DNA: TGTGCCAGCAACTTGGGAGGTGGTGGCTACACCTTC. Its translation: CASNLGGGGYTF.

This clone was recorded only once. The DNA of the CDR3 is TGTGCCAGCAGCCCTTCGACAGGCACAGATACGCAGTATTTT. As protein: CASSPSTGTDTQYF. The genes are TRBV5-4 and TRBJ2-3; D possibly corresponds to TRBD1 (5 bases). Trimming left V 4 bases short and J 1 base short, with 10 bases between. Germline values: CDR1 SGHNT, CDR2 YYREEE (reference sequence). The CDR3 spans 14 residues.